This is a list of T cell receptor beta chains from one sample in a study of cytomegalovirus exposure and HLA in healthy donors. The method was immunoSEQ multiplex PCR; TCRdb's version includes in-frame clones alone and lacks a portion of them. Found here are a few hundred thousand clones, 86% of them singletons; the top ten hold around 0.84%. What was sequenced was PBMCs. These receptors were collected from a woman aged 18-29 years in good health and CMV-seronegative. CDR3s leave out the opening cysteine and the closing phenylalanine or tryptophan.

CDR3aa: ASSLAALGLAGVSGANVLT; v_gene: TRBV7-2; j_gene: TRBJ2-6
CDR3aa: ASSLATNTGNYGYT; v_gene: TRBV7-8; j_gene: TRBJ1-2
CDR3aa: ASSPGRGGDEQY; v_gene: TRBV7-9; j_gene: TRBJ2-7
CDR3aa: ASSSPSLPSYEQY; v_gene: TRBV11-2; j_gene: TRBJ2-7
CDR3aa: ASRETSGLPSSYEQY; v_gene: TRBV28; j_gene: TRBJ2-7
CDR3aa: ASSGTSGQEGSGSYNEQF; v_gene: TRBV27; j_gene: TRBJ2-1
CDR3aa: ASRWGVTNTGELF; v_gene: TRBV2; j_gene: TRBJ2-2
CDR3aa: ASSPAAGVPDTQY; v_gene: TRBV2; j_gene: TRBJ2-3
CDR3aa: ASRTTGFRAF; v_gene: TRBV2; j_gene: TRBJ1-1
CDR3aa: ASSLETGVGGYT; v_gene: TRBV7-6; j_gene: TRBJ1-2
CDR3aa: ASSFGQGVMNGYT; v_gene: TRBV7-2; j_gene: TRBJ1-2
CDR3aa: ASSDDRVQYEQY; v_gene: TRBV2; j_gene: TRBJ2-7
CDR3aa: ASGTGLVETQY; v_gene: TRBV9; j_gene: TRBJ2-5
CDR3aa: ASRPGLAEFYEQY; v_gene: TRBV6-6; j_gene: TRBJ2-7